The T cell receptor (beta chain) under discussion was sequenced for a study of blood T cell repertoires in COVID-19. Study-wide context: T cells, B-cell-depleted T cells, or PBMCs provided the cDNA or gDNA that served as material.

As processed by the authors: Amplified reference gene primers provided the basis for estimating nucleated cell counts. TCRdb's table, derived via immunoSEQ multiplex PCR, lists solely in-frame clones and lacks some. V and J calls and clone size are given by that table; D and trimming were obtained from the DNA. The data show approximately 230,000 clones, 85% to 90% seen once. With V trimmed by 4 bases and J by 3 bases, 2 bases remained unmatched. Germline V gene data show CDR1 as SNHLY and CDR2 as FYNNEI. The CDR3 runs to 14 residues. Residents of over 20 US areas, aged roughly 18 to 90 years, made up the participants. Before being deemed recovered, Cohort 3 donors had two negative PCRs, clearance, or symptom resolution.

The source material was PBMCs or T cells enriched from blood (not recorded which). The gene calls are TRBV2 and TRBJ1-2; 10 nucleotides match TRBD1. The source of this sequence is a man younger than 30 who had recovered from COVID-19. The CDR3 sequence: CASSAGQGYYGYTF. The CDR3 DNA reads TGTGCCAGCAGTGCGGGACAGGGGTACTATGGCTACACCTTC.